These 16 T cell receptor beta chains came from one sample sequenced in a study of shared clonotypes between healthy human individuals. The assay was immunoSEQ multiplex PCR, and TCRdb's table has in-frame clones only and misses some. In the table there are over 2,000,000 clones, 93% of which are singletons. Terminally differentiated effector memory CD45RA+ cells were excluded from the naive CD8 cells, which were CD45RO-negative and positively selected for CCR7. Sequenced sample: naive CD8+ T cells from PBMCs. The receptors here all came from a man between 18 and 35 years old in good health. Some clones in this sample may be carry-over from other donors' samples.

The V gene is TRBV4-2, the J gene TRBJ2-2; a possible D gene is TRBD2 (5 bases). Trimming took 4 bases from V and 1 from J, leaving 7 bases between them. Germline-derived CDR1 and CDR2 are LGHNA and YNFKEQ. The CDR3 runs 14 residues. In DNA, the CDR3 is TGTGCCAGCAGCCTAGGACTGAACACCGGGGAGCTGTTTTTT. Amino acids: CASSLGLNTGELFF.

The J gene is TRBJ1-1, the V gene TRBV4-2, with TRBD1 matching 7 bases. The germline gives CDR1 LGHNA, CDR2 YNFKEQ. V gave up 5 bases and J gave up 1 base; unmatched junction bases: 4. The CDR3 spans 14 residues. CDR3 sequence (DNA): TGTGCCAGCAGCTTTCGGACAGGGAACACTGAAGCTTTCTTT. Protein: CASSFRTGNTEAFF.

J is TRBJ2-3 and V is TRBV11-1; 9 nucleotides line up with TRBD1. The germline CDR1 and CDR2 sequences are SGHAT and FQDESV (reference sequence). The CDR3 has 15 amino acids. V lost 4 bases, J lost 6 bases, and 8 bases stayed unmatched. The CDR3 sequence is CASSSGQGLTDTQYF. CDR3 nucleotides: TGTGCCAGCAGCTCGGGACAGGGTCTAACGGATACGCAGTATTTT.

The chain joins TRBV4-1 to TRBJ2-3, with D tentatively TRBD2 (5 bases). Germline V gene lookup returns CDR1 MGHRA and CDR2 YSYEKL. The ends were cut back, 3 bases at V and 2 bases at J, with 18 bases in the middle. The CDR3 extends over 17 amino acids. The CDR3 spells CASSQSGGAWVTDTQYF. CDR3 nucleotide sequence: TGCGCCAGCAGCCAGTCCGGAGGCGCGTGGGTCACAGATACGCAGTATTTT.

The gene calls are TRBV19 and TRBJ2-3; 10 bases map to TRBD2. V shed 6 bases and J 4 bases; nucleotides not matched to a gene: 4. This CDR3 comprises 14 residues. The germline V gene encodes CDR1 LNHDA and CDR2 SQIVND (reference sequence). The CDR3 DNA sequence: TGTGCCAGTAGCGTAGCGGGAGGTTCAGATACGCAGTATTTT. Encoded protein: CASSVAGGSDTQYF. The full variable domain, rest sourced from reference TRBV19 and TRBJ2-3, is DGGITQSPKYLFRKEGQNVTLSCEQNLNHDAMYWYRQDPGQGLRLIYYSQIVNDFQKGDIAEGYSVSREKKESFPLTVTSAQKNPTAFYLCASSVAGGSDTQYFGPGTRLTVL.

This chain uses TRBV7-3 with TRBJ2-6, with 8 bases that match TRBD2. J gave up 1 base and V 8 bases, and 10 bases lay outside the gene matches. The CDR3 runs 17 residues. Germline assignment: CDR1 SGHTA and CDR2 FQGTGA. Here the CDR3 DNA reads TGTGCCAGCGCGCCGGGACTAGTATTTTCTGGGGCCAACGTCCTGACTTTC. Protein: CASAPGLVFSGANVLTF.

The J gene is TRBJ2-2, the V gene TRBV11-2; D may be TRBD2 (5 bases). This CDR3 is 14 amino acids long. Germline V gives CDR1 SGHAT, CDR2 FQNNGV. V was clipped by 5 bases and J by 2 bases, with 9 bases between them. This chain's CDR3 is CASSRRTNTGELFF. The CDR3 nucleotides read TGTGCCAGCAGCCGGAGGACTAACACCGGGGAGCTGTTTTTT. Complete variable domain (other parts from reference TRBV11-2 and TRBJ2-2): EAGVAQSPRYKIIEKRQSVAFWCNPISGHATLYWYQQILGQGPKLLIQFQNNGVVDDSQLPKDRFSAERLKGVDSTLKIQPAKLEDSAVYLCASSRRTNTGELFFGEGSRLTVL.

The J gene is TRBJ1-2, the V gene TRBV29-1; D is undetermined. V dropped 2 bases and J dropped 6 bases, with 16 bases sitting between them. CDR3 size: 14 residues. Germline V gives CDR1 SQVTM, CDR2 ANQGSEA. CDR3 in DNA: TGCAGCGTTGAACCCGACGACGGAGAAGATGGCTACACCTTC. It codes for CSVEPDDGEDGYTF.

The chain carries TRBV5-6 and TRBJ2-7; 11 bases agree with TRBD1. The trim removed 4 bases at V and 4 bases at J, leaving 10 bases unmatched. Per the germline V gene, CDR1 is SGHDT and CDR2 is YYEEEE. This CDR3 is 16 amino acids long. The CDR3: CASSHEAGTGGYEQYF. The CDR3 nucleotides are TGTGCCAGCAGCCACGAAGCGGGGACAGGGGGGTACGAGCAGTACTTC.

The chain combines TRBV28 with TRBJ1-2; D unresolved. This CDR3 has 13 residues. The V end was cut by 3 bases, the J end by 6 bases, with 11 bases between. CDR1 MDHEN and CDR2 SYDVKM come from the germline V gene. CDR3 amino acids: CASSFFREDGYTF. The CDR3 nucleotides read TGTGCCAGCAGTTTTTTTAGGGAGGATGGCTACACCTTC.

The gene calls are TRBV29-1 and TRBJ2-3, with TRBD2 as a possible D gene (6 bases). Looked up from germline, CDR1 is SQVTM and CDR2 is ANQGSEA. The CDR3 is 14 residues long. V lost 1 base to trimming and J lost 6 bases, with 14 bases between them. CDR3 bases: TGCAGCGTTGAAGGACTAGAGGGATGGGATACGCAGTATTTT. Translated, it gives CSVEGLEGWDTQYF.

A note on this clone: The sample contains more than one DNA sequence encoding this CDR3. The chain carries TRBV11-2 and TRBJ2-3, with a tentative D call TRBD1 (5 bases). The CDR3 has 13 amino acids. Trimming took off 5 bases at V and 4 bases at J, with 10 bases between the two ends. Germline lookup yields CDR1 SGHAT and CDR2 FQNNGV. The CDR3 nucleotides read TGTGCCAGCAGCCCAAGGGGCGCAGATACGCAGTATTTT. It is translated as CASSPRGADTQYF.

The V gene is TRBV29-1, the J gene TRBJ2-7, with D perhaps being TRBD1 or TRBD2 (5 bases each). Germline values: CDR1 SQVTM, CDR2 ANQGSEA. Trimming removed 5 bases from V and 2 bases from J, with 25 bases in between. CDR3 length: 17 residues. CDR3 residues: CSVSDRDRPDGPYEQYF. The CDR3 DNA sequence: TGCAGCGTTTCCGACCGGGACCGACCTGACGGTCCCTACGAGCAGTACTTC.

This chain links TRBV14 with TRBJ1-2; D gene ambiguous. In germline, CDR1 is SGHDN, CDR2 FVKESK. The germline V and J ends were trimmed by 1 base and 8 bases, with 14 bases remaining between them. The CDR3 is 14 amino acids. Here the CDR3 reads CASSQVPAMSGYTF. The CDR3, as DNA: TGTGCCAGCAGCCAAGTTCCCGCCATGAGCGGCTACACCTTC. The variable domain in full, with the rest retrieved from reference TRBV14 and TRBJ1-2, is EAGVTQFPSHSVIEKGQTVTLRCDPISGHDNLYWYRRVMGKEIKFLLHFVKESKQDESGMPNNRFLAERTGGTYSTLKVQPAELEDSGVYFCASSQVPAMSGYTFGSGTRLTVV.

V gene TRBV15 combines with J gene TRBJ1-1, with TRBD1 as a possible D gene (5 bases). CDR3 length equals 20 residues. The V end lost 0 bases, the J end lost 0 bases, and 23 bases lay between the germline ends. Germline V gene sequence: CDR1 LNHNV, CDR2 YYDKDF (reference sequence). Here the CDR3 reads CATSRDYETLAWGMNTEAFF. The DNA of the CDR3 is TGTGCCACCAGCAGAGATTATGAGACGCTGGCGTGGGGGATGAACACTGAAGCTTTCTTT.

Only a few counts were recorded for this clone. The V gene is TRBV2, the J gene TRBJ1-3; a weak D match, TRBD1 (5 bases). V was clipped by 6 bases and J by 0 bases, with 12 bases between them. Per germline, CDR1 SNHLY and CDR2 FYNNEI. The CDR3 is 15 amino acids. CDR3 sequence reads: CASSLGGSSGNTIYF. The DNA for the CDR3 is TGTGCCAGCAGCCTCGGGGGATCCTCTGGAAACACCATATATTTT. Complete variable domain (other parts from reference TRBV2 and TRBJ1-3): EPEVTQTPSHQVTQMGQEVILRCVPISNHLYFYWYRQILGQKVEFLVSFYNNEISEKSEIFDDQFSVERPDGSNFTLKIRSTKLEDSAMYFCASSLGGSSGNTIYFGEGSWLTVV.